The following is a T cell receptor (beta chain) sequence with its context. What it binds is not known. The data were taken from a study of naive and memory T cell subsets. Study-wide findings and caveats: Activation and differentiation may alter RNA-based TCR counts. TCR abundance followed a power law differing between naive and memory subsets.

Germline CDR1 reads DFQATT; CDR2 reads SNEGSKA (reference sequence). Unmatched junction bases numbered 6, after V lost 4 bases and J lost 2 bases. The CDR3 consists of 14 residues. Both TRBC1 and TRBC2 were covered by a beta constant-region primer of two equimolar oligonucleotides. The ligated cDNA underwent four PCR rounds using SP2 and nested alpha and beta constant-region primers. TCRdb re-derived calls from the UMI-ligation and nested PCR reads in MiXCR, one entry per CDR3 protein. The data contain over 75,000 distinct CDR3 sequences, over 10% of them singletons. The sequenced sample was central memory CD4+ T cells from blood. The rearrangement links TRBV20-1 to TRBJ2-3; TRBD2 agrees at 7 bases. The sequence was collected from a human donor in good health. The CDR3 coding sequence is TGCAGTGCTACGTTGGGAGGGCACACAGATACGCAGTATTTT. Protein product: CSATLGGHTDTQYF.